The clone carrying this TCR beta chain was counted only a few times. The antigen is not known. The source of the sample is a study of T cell repertoires in cytomegalovirus infection. General observations from the study: The study identified carriers of CMV plus the relevant HLA from cumulative public TCR beta family frequency.

MiXCR, applied by TCRdb to the reads, yields one record per CDR3 protein. Of some 900,000 distinct CDR3 sequences detected, about 33% appear once; the ten largest clones hold about an eighth. The germline gives CDR1 SGHTA, CDR2 FQGNSA. The CDR3 sequence is 16 residues long. Trimming cost V 6 bases and J 8 bases; bases outside gene matches: 14. V gene TRBV7-2 combines with J gene TRBJ1-4; TRBD1 matches at 8 bases. Specimen: cultured CD8+ T cells from PBMCs, collected from culture after CMV antigen stimulation. The source is a human donor in good health (CMV status not recorded). Some clones in this sample may be carry-over from other donors' samples. CDR3 sequence: CASSKKWDRRGEKLFF. The CDR3 coding sequence is TGTGCCAGCAGTAAAAAATGGGACAGGAGAGGCGAAAAACTGTTTTTT.